These T cell receptor beta chains were read from a single sample in a study of blood T cells in healthy people across ages. TCRdb called the 5' RACE reads again in MiXCR, with one record for every CDR3 protein. Here the sample spans some 1.6 million distinct CDR3 sequences, about 35% being singletons. Sequenced sample: blood. Receptors originate from a woman aged 30 to 39 in good health. The conserved cysteine and the conserved F or W are not part of the CDR3 here. Not all rows give a size; the values are once, few, many and, for expanded clones, a class.

v_gene: TRBV7-2
j_gene: TRBJ1-2
abundance: NA
CDR3aa: AGSSRQAYYGYT

v_gene: TRBV20-1
j_gene: TRBJ2-4
abundance: NA
CDR3aa: SAYGPIVKNIQY

v_gene: TRBV5-1
j_gene: TRBJ1-1
abundance: NA
CDR3aa: ASSPGQGAPRAF

v_gene: TRBV20-1
j_gene: TRBJ2-7
abundance: few
CDR3aa: SASSSSGGYEQY

v_gene: TRBV4-2
j_gene: TRBJ2-1
abundance: few
CDR3aa: ASSQKAGAFGEQF

v_gene: TRBV20-1
j_gene: TRBJ2-1
abundance: few
CDR3aa: SAVQRELYNEQF

v_gene: TRBV6-5
j_gene: TRBJ1-2
abundance: NA
CDR3aa: ASSYDRGLNSVYT

v_gene: TRBV4-1
j_gene: TRBJ2-5
abundance: NA
CDR3aa: ASSPIPTSGGTQY

v_gene: TRBV20-1
j_gene: TRBJ2-1
abundance: NA
CDR3aa: SASSFLMGGRLNEQF

v_gene: TRBV27
j_gene: TRBJ2-7
abundance: NA
CDR3aa: ASRLGGPSYEQY

v_gene: TRBV18
j_gene: TRBJ2-1
abundance: few
CDR3aa: ASSPRADSYNEQF

v_gene: TRBV7-9
j_gene: TRBJ2-1
abundance: NA
CDR3aa: ASSLGSGGAYNEQF

v_gene: TRBV27
j_gene: TRBJ1-6
abundance: NA
CDR3aa: ASSLEGTPGSPLH

v_gene: TRBV4-1
j_gene: TRBJ1-1
abundance: few
CDR3aa: ASSQAYLGVAEAF

v_gene: TRBV18
j_gene: TRBJ1-2
abundance: few
CDR3aa: ASSPERQGYGYT

v_gene: TRBV9
j_gene: TRBJ2-3
abundance: NA
CDR3aa: ARSLSGRGDTQY

v_gene: TRBV28
j_gene: TRBJ2-6
abundance: few
CDR3aa: ASSLGTGARIAGANVLT

v_gene: TRBV19
j_gene: TRBJ1-2
abundance: NA
CDR3aa: ASSIDLGAGDYGYT

v_gene: TRBV14
j_gene: TRBJ2-7
abundance: many
CDR3aa: ASSQDLVAYEQY

v_gene: TRBV30
j_gene: TRBJ2-1
abundance: NA
CDR3aa: AWGFMPGPYNEQF

v_gene: TRBV6-5
j_gene: TRBJ2-1
abundance: few
CDR3aa: ASSTTDYNEQF